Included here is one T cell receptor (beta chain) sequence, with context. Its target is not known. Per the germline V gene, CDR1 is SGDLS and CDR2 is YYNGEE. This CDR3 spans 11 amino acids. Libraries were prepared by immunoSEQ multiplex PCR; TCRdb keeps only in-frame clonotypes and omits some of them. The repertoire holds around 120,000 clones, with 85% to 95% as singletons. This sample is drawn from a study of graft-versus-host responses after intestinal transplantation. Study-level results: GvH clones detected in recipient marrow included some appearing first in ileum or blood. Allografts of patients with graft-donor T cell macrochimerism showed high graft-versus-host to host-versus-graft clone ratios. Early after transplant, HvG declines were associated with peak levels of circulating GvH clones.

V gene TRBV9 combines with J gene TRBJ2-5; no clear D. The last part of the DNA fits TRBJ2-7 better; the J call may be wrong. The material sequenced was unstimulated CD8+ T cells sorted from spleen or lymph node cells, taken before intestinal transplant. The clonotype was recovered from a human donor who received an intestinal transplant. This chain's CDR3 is CASSVGYEQYF. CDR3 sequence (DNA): TGTGCCAGCAGCGTAGGTTACGAGCAGTACTTC.